Presented here are 28 T cell receptor beta chains from one specimen sequenced in a study of T-cell reconstitution after alpha-beta-depleted transplantation in children. The TCRbeta library incorporated unique molecular identifiers. MiXCR was run by TCRdb on the PCR reads, yielding one entry per CDR3 protein. The sample has about 830,000 distinct CDR3 sequences, around 17% seen once; the top ten hold around 4.5%. The sequenced sample was PBMCs, mostly from graft donor cells, obtained 360 days after TCRalphabeta/CD19-depleted stem cell transplant. Receptor source: a male patient aged 5 to 17 who had a stem cell transplant for acute lymphoblastic leukemia, so the T cells may come from the graft donor.

This clonotype has a handful of counts. This chain uses TRBV20-1 with TRBJ1-4; 8 nucleotides line up with TRBD1. Trimming at V came to 5 bases and at J to 4 bases, leaving 9 bases not matched to a gene. The CDR3 loop spans 15 amino acids. CDR1 DFQATT and CDR2 SNEGSKA come from the germline V gene (reference sequence). CDR3 nucleotides: TGCAGTGCTGGGGACAGGAGGGGGTATAATGAAAAACTGTTTTTT. This encodes CSAGDRRGYNEKLFF.

This clonotype has just a few counts. This chain joins TRBV20-1 and TRBJ2-7; D is possibly TRBD2 (5 bases). This CDR3 is built from 15 residues. Germline V gene lookup returns CDR1 DFQATT and CDR2 SNEGSKA (reference sequence). With 0 bases removed from V and 3 bases from J, the gap between germline ends came to 15 bases. The DNA of the CDR3 is TGCAGTGCTAGAGACCAAGAGGGTTTTCACTACGAGCAGTACTTC. Protein product: CSARDQEGFHYEQYF.

The chain recombines TRBV29-1 with TRBJ2-1; D is ambiguous. The V gene lost 3 bases and the J gene lost 6 bases, with 9 bases spanning the gap. Germline values: CDR1 SQVTM, CDR2 ANQGSEA. The CDR3 has 12 residues. CDR3 region: CSVEGSLNEQFF. CDR3 DNA sequence: TGCAGCGTTGAGGGCTCCCTCAATGAGCAGTTCTTC.

This clonotype showed up just a few times. The chain couples TRBV7-2 to TRBJ1-6, with D perhaps matching TRBD1 (5 bases). This CDR3 spans 16 amino acids. V lost 5 bases and J lost 7, with 18 bases in between. From germline, CDR1 is SGHTA and CDR2 FQGNSA. The DNA for the CDR3 is TGTGCCAGCAGCGGGGGAAGTTTGACCGTAAATTCACCCCTCCACTTT. Its protein product is CASSGGSLTVNSPLHF.

This clonotype is a singleton in its sample. An end of the junction differs from the germline gene, which may be a read error. This chain uses TRBV7-9 with TRBJ2-1; 8 nucleotides align to TRBD2. The CDR3 covers 13 residues. In germline, CDR1 is SEHNR, CDR2 FQNEAQ (reference sequence). As DNA, the CDR3 is TGTGCCAGCAGCTCTTCGTGGGCTAGCGGGTTGGGCTTC. This translates into CASSSSWASGLGF. Together with reference TRBV7-9 and TRBJ2-1, the CDR3 gives the full variable domain: DTGVSQNPRHKITKRGQNVTFRCDPISEHNRLYWYRQTLGQGPEFLTYFQNEAQLEKSRLLSDRFSAERPKGSFSTLEIQRTEQGDSAMYLCASSSSWASGLGFGPGTRLTVL.

The genes are TRBV20-1 and TRBJ2-3; D is undetermined. V lost 5 bases and J 5 bases, leaving 14 bases between the germline ends. The CDR3 sequence is 13 residues long. Germline values: CDR1 DFQATT, CDR2 SNEGSKA (reference sequence). The CDR3 DNA reads as TGCAGTGCTGCGGACCACCTCAGAGATACGCAGTATTTT. This encodes CSAADHLRDTQYF.

The sample holds a few counts of this clonotype. The rearrangement uses TRBV27 and TRBJ2-2; the match to TRBD2 covers 7 bases. Germline loops: CDR1 MNHEY, CDR2 SMNVEV (reference sequence). Trimming removed 4 bases from V and 6 bases from J; junction bases left unmatched: 8. The CDR3 loop spans 15 amino acids. The CDR3 is CASSSGPAGAGELFF. For the CDR3, the DNA is TGTGCCAGCAGTTCGGGACCGGCGGGAGCCGGGGAGCTGTTTTTT.

This clonotype has a count of ten or more. This rearrangement joins TRBV4-1 to TRBJ2-7; the match to TRBD2 covers 9 bases. There are 15 residues in the CDR3. J gave up 2 bases and V 3 bases, and 5 bases lay outside the gene matches. In germline, CDR1 is MGHRA, CDR2 YSYEKL. CDR3 sequence (DNA): TGCGCCAGCAGCCAGGACGGCGGGAGGGCCTACGAGCAGTACTTC. Residues: CASSQDGGRAYEQYF.

The chain recombines TRBV7-2 with TRBJ2-7; the D is unclear. This CDR3 has 13 residues. Per the germline V gene, CDR1 is SGHTA and CDR2 is FQGNSA. Trimming removed 5 bases from V and 4 bases from J, with 12 bases in between. CDR3 sequence reads: CASSVRNTYEQYF. CDR3 coding DNA: TGTGCCAGCAGCGTCCGAAACACGTACGAGCAGTACTTC.

In its sample, this clonotype was seen once. The chain links TRBV7-9 to TRBJ1-5; a possible D gene is TRBD1 (5 bases). V was shortened by 5 bases and J by 2 bases, with 16 bases between the two germline ends. The CDR3 is 16 amino acids. Per the germline V gene, CDR1 is SEHNR and CDR2 is FQNEAQ (reference sequence). The CDR3 protein is CASSPEEGYGNQPQHF. CDR3 nucleotides: TGTGCCAGCAGCCCCGAGGAGGGGTATGGCAATCAGCCCCAGCATTTT.

V and J are TRBV12-5 and TRBJ1-5; D is unresolved. Germline assignment: CDR1 LGHNT and CDR2 FRNRAP. The CDR3 totals 14 residues. The ends were cut back, 6 bases at V and 7 bases at J, with 16 bases in the middle. The CDR3 nucleotides are TGTGCTAGTGGACGCCCCATCGGGAAACAGCCCCAGCATTTT. This gives the protein CASGRPIGKQPQHF. The variable domain in full, completed from reference TRBV12-5 and TRBJ1-5, reads DARVTQTPRHKVTEMGQEVTMRCQPILGHNTVFWYRQTMMQGLELLAYFRNRAPLDDSGMPKDRFSAEMPDATLATLKIQPSEPRDSAVYFCASGRPIGKQPQHFGDGTRLSIL.

The rearrangement uses TRBV29-1 and TRBJ2-7; 14 bases line up with TRBD2. Per germline, CDR1 SQVTM and CDR2 ANQGSEA. J was trimmed by 7 bases and V by 6 bases; bases with no gene match: 11. This CDR3 region has 15 residues. The CDR3 DNA reads TGCAGCGTGGAACTCCCGGGACTAGCGGGAGTTGAGCAGTACTTC. Translating it yields CSVELPGLAGVEQYF.

The chain recombines TRBV3-1 with TRBJ2-7, with 12 nucleotides matching TRBD2. Germline trimming cut 0 bases from V and 4 bases from J; bases unmatched to any gene: 4. There are 16 residues in the CDR3. Germline CDR1 is LGHDT and CDR2 is YNNKEL (reference sequence). The CDR3 DNA follows: TGTGCCAGCAGCCAAGATCAGACTAGCGGGAGTTACGAGCAGTACTTC. Translating it yields CASSQDQTSGSYEQYF.

The genes are TRBV20-1 and TRBJ2-3; D uncertain. Germline-derived CDR1 and CDR2 are DFQATT and SNEGSKA (reference sequence). The V end lost 4 bases, the J end lost 1 base, and 9 bases lay between the germline ends. There are 13 residues in the CDR3. This chain's CDR3 is CSAMRSRTDTQYF. Written as DNA, the CDR3 is TGCAGTGCTATGAGGTCACGCACAGATACGCAGTATTTT.

This clonotype was recorded a few times. The chain combines TRBV7-6 with TRBJ2-5; tentative D call: TRBD2 (6 bases). The ends were cut back, 6 bases at V and 0 bases at J, with 14 bases in the middle. There are 15 residues in the CDR3. CDR1 and CDR2 (germline): SGHVS, FNYEAQ. As DNA, the CDR3 is TGTGCCAGCAGGGAGTTAGCGGCGTACCAAGAGACCCAGTACTTC. Its translation is CASRELAAYQETQYF. Complete variable domain (other parts from reference TRBV7-6 and TRBJ2-5): GAGVSQSPRYKVTKRGQDVALRCDPISGHVSLYWYRQALGQGPEFLTYFNYEAQQDKSGLPNDRFSAERPEGSISTLTIQRTEQRDSAMYRCASRELAAYQETQYFGPGTRLLVL.

This clonotype was observed a handful of times. The chain links TRBV25-1 to TRBJ1-5; no reliable D call. Trimming cost V 3 bases and J 0 bases, with 24 bases left between them. The CDR3 loop spans 20 amino acids. Germline CDR1 reads MGHDK; CDR2 reads SYGVNS. DNA for the CDR3: TGTGCCAGCAGTGACCAACAGATCCGCACAAGGAACTATAGCAATCAGCCCCAGCATTTT. This gives the protein CASSDQQIRTRNYSNQPQHF.

The table lists this clonotype with a few counts. The chain uses TRBV12-3 or TRBV12-4 and TRBJ2-3; possible D gene TRBD1, 6 bases. CDR3 size: 14 residues. Deletions cut 6 bases from V and 4 bases from J, with 14 bases between. In DNA, the CDR3 is TGTGCCAGCAGATCTACCCCAGGGGCAGATACGCAGTATTTT. Amino acids: CASRSTPGADTQYF.

The chain employs TRBV12-3 or TRBV12-4 and TRBJ2-1, with 12 bases matching TRBD1. With 4 bases clipped from V and 5 bases from J, the junction kept 3 bases outside the gene matches. This CDR3 has 15 residues. CDR3 bases: TGTGCCAGCAGTTATCGGGACAGGGGGCACAATGAGCAGTTCTTC. This gives the protein CASSYRDRGHNEQFF.

Comments on this clonotype: Here the CDR3 omits its conserved ending phenylalanine or tryptophan, so a read error is the likely source. V usage is TRBV2 and J usage is TRBJ2-7; 10 positions agree with TRBD1. CDR1 is SNHLY and CDR2 is FYNNEI in the germline V gene. This CDR3 is 16 amino acids long. J was trimmed by 1 base and V by 4 bases; bases with no gene match: 7. The CDR3 DNA is TGTGCCAGCAGTGGGGGGGCGGGACAGGGGTCCTACGAGCAGTACTGC. Residues: CASSGGAGQGSYEQYC.

This clonotype occurred a few times. In DNA form, the CDR3 reads TGCAGTGCTAGAGCCGTCACCAGGGGATACAACTATGGCTACACCTTC. This gives the protein CSARAVTRGYNYGYTF. The rearrangement uses TRBV20-1 and TRBJ1-2, with D tentatively TRBD1 (6 bases). Looked up from germline, CDR1 is DFQATT and CDR2 is SNEGSKA (reference sequence). Trimming removed 1 base at V and 2 bases at J, with 17 bases between. The CDR3 sequence is 16 residues long.

This clonotype was seen a few times. The chain employs TRBV7-2 and TRBJ2-7; maybe TRBD1 (6 bases). The V end was cut by 6 bases, the J end by 2 bases, with 17 bases between. CDR3 size: 15 residues. From germline, CDR1 is SGHTA and CDR2 FQGNSA. The CDR3 is CASSTRSGTTYEQYF. The CDR3 nucleotides read TGTGCCAGCAGTACCCGTTCCGGGACAACCTACGAGCAGTACTTC.

The chain employs TRBV27 and TRBJ2-7; 11 bases are a match to TRBD2. Unmatched junction bases numbered 4, after V lost 3 bases and J lost 3 bases. Germline V gives CDR1 MNHEY, CDR2 SMNVEV (reference sequence). This CDR3 is built from 15 residues. The DNA of the CDR3 is TGTGCCAGCAGTTTTAGCGGGAGGGCCCTCTACGAGCAGTACTTC. Protein sequence: CASSFSGRALYEQYF.

The chain is built from TRBV12-3 or TRBV12-4 and TRBJ2-3; possibly TRBD1 for D (5 bases). Trimming left V 6 bases short and J 4 bases short, with 14 bases between. The CDR3 has 14 amino acids. In nucleotides, the CDR3 is TGTGCCAGCAGATCTCAAGGGGATCCAGATACGCAGTATTTT. Amino acid sequence: CASRSQGDPDTQYF.

CDR3 DNA: TGTGCCAGCAGCTACGTGCCCTTTAATGAGCAGTTCTTC. It codes for CASSYVPFNEQFF. This rearrangement joins TRBV6-5 to TRBJ2-1; D remains ambiguous. V lost 6 bases to trimming and J lost 7 bases, with 13 bases between them. There are 13 residues in the CDR3. CDR1 is MNHEY and CDR2 is SVGAGI in the germline V gene.

V is TRBV7-9 and J is TRBJ2-1; D is possibly TRBD1 or TRBD2 (5 bases each). V shed 0 bases and J shed 0 bases, with 12 bases lying between them. The CDR3 is 17 amino acids. Germline CDR1 is SEHNR and CDR2 is FQNEAQ (reference sequence). The CDR3 DNA reads as TGTGCCAGCAGCTTAGCTTACGGGGCCAGCTCCTACAATGAGCAGTTCTTC. It is translated as CASSLAYGASSYNEQFF.

This clonotype was detected once. The J gene is TRBJ1-6, the V gene TRBV20-1; TRBD1 matches at 7 bases. The CDR3 is made up of 14 amino acids. Per germline, CDR1 DFQATT and CDR2 SNEGSKA (reference sequence). The ends lost 3 bases at V and 10 bases at J; junction bases unmatched: 9. CDR3 coding DNA: TGCAGTGCTAGCAGACGGACAGGAGGGTCACCCCTCCACTTT. Protein: CSASRRTGGSPLHF.

This chain uses TRBV20-1 with TRBJ2-1; TRBD1 is a possible D gene (5 bases). The germline V gene encodes CDR1 DFQATT and CDR2 SNEGSKA (reference sequence). This CDR3 spans 15 amino acids. V was shortened by 6 bases and J by 0 bases, with 15 bases between the two germline ends. The chain's CDR3 is CSARTYPDSYNEQFF. The CDR3 DNA follows: TGCAGTGCCCGGACATACCCGGACTCCTACAATGAGCAGTTCTTC.

This chain connects TRBV11-2 to TRBJ2-6; D is unresolved. With 0 bases removed from V and 1 base from J, the gap between germline ends came to 4 bases. CDR1 is SGHAT, CDR2 FQNNGV, per germline. The CDR3 has 15 amino acids. The CDR3 coding sequence is TGTGCCAGCAGCTTAGATTGGTCTGGGGCCAACGTCCTGACTTTC. Protein sequence: CASSLDWSGANVLTF.